This entry lists 28 T cell receptor beta chains sequenced from one sample in a study of memory CD8 T cells in hepatitis C reinfection. This table comes from immunoSEQ multiplex PCR, and its TCRdb copy is limited to in-frame clones, with some not included. The sample yields approximately 46,000 clones, approximately 89% seen once. The time point: late/post reinfection, 12 to 24 weeks after detection. No in vitro expansion preceded TCR sequencing of the sorted cells. Sequenced input: naive CD8+ T cells sorted from blood. These receptor sequences come from a man aged 18-30 years with hepatitis C virus infection.

This sequence joins TRBV4-2 and TRBJ2-3; TRBD2 agrees at 9 bases. In germline, CDR1 is LGHNA, CDR2 YNFKEQ. The CDR3 covers 16 residues. V was pared by 1 base and J by 5 bases, with 7 bases of the junction left unmatched. This chain's CDR3 is CASSQVPSGIGDTQYF. Written as DNA, the CDR3 is TGTGCCAGCAGCCAAGTTCCTAGCGGGATAGGAGATACGCAGTATTTT.

The chain couples TRBV6-5 to TRBJ2-1; possible D gene TRBD2, 5 bases. CDR1 and CDR2 (germline): MNHEY, SVGAGI. This CDR3 has 14 residues. Trimming removed 2 bases at V and 5 bases at J, with 10 bases between. The CDR3 DNA is TGTGCCAGCAGTTACCCTGGACTGAACAATGAGCAGTTCTTC. Translating it yields CASSYPGLNNEQFF.

This chain uses TRBV5-4 with TRBJ2-3, with 11 bases aligning to TRBD1. This CDR3 region has 15 residues. The germline V gene has CDR1 SGHNT and CDR2 YYREEE (reference sequence). J lost 5 bases, V lost 4 bases, and 6 bases had no gene match. DNA for the CDR3: TGTGCCAGCAGCAGGGGACAGGGGGACGGAGATACGCAGTATTTT. Its translation: CASSRGQGDGDTQYF.

J is TRBJ2-3 and V is TRBV7-9, with 7 bases matching TRBD2. This CDR3 is 18 amino acids long. The V gene's germline CDR1 is SEHNR and CDR2 FQNEAQ (reference sequence). Trimming cost V 4 bases and J 1 base; bases outside gene matches: 14. This CDR3 reads CASSYLGLSGAGTDTQYF. The CDR3 DNA is TGTGCCAGCAGCTATCTCGGACTAAGCGGGGCCGGCACAGATACGCAGTATTTT.

V and J are TRBV12-5 and TRBJ2-1, with TRBD1 identical over 9 bases. The CDR3 runs 17 residues. CDR1 is LGHNT and CDR2 is FRNRAP in the germline V gene. V lost 1 base and J lost 3; bases outside the gene matches: 7. The CDR3 bases are TGTGCTAGTGGTTTGGCCCCGGGACAGGGCCTCTACAATGAGCAGTTCTTC. Its translation: CASGLAPGQGLYNEQFF.

The chain recombines TRBV28 with TRBJ2-5, with 8 bases that match TRBD1. The CDR3 spans 17 residues. Germline CDR1 is MDHEN and CDR2 is SYDVKM. Trimming at V came to 5 bases and at J to 2 bases, leaving 13 bases not matched to a gene. CDR3 region: CASSQELGQAVQETQYF. The CDR3 DNA sequence: TGTGCCAGCAGTCAAGAACTGGGACAGGCCGTGCAAGAGACCCAGTACTTC.

The chain links TRBV27 to TRBJ1-1, with a possible D match to TRBD1 (6 bases). Germline V CDR1 and CDR2: MNHEY, SMNVEV (reference sequence). This CDR3 has 15 residues. The ends were cut back, 8 bases at V and 2 bases at J, with 18 bases in the middle. CDR3 sequence (DNA): TGTGCCAGCGGAAACAGGGTAGGAAGAAACACTGAAGCTTTCTTT. It yields the protein CASGNRVGRNTEAFF.

The V gene is TRBV6-1, the J gene TRBJ1-5, with D possibly being TRBD1 (6 bases). Germline V gives CDR1 MNHNS, CDR2 SASEGT. The CDR3 runs to 13 residues. Trimming pared 4 bases from V and 9 bases from J, leaving 13 bases between. CDR3 protein: CASSGDTTGPQHF. CDR3 DNA sequence: TGTGCCAGCAGTGGAGACACGACAGGGCCCCAGCATTTT.

This chain links TRBV6-1 with TRBJ2-5; D may be TRBD1 (6 bases). Germline CDR1 is MNHNS and CDR2 is SASEGT. The CDR3 extends over 15 amino acids. V lost 7 bases to trimming and J lost 0 bases, with 15 bases between them. This CDR3 reads CASKGGPGDQETQYF. CDR3 sequence (DNA): TGTGCCAGCAAAGGGGGACCGGGCGACCAAGAGACCCAGTACTTC.

The V call is TRBV11-2, the J call TRBJ1-3, with 9 bases that match TRBD1. Losses at the gene ends were 5 bases for V and 2 bases for J; bases not matched to a gene: 10. The germline V gene encodes CDR1 SGHAT and CDR2 FQNNGV. The CDR3 sequence is 17 residues long. The CDR3 sequence: CASSPDRGSVPGNTIYF. The CDR3 DNA reads TGTGCCAGCAGCCCCGACAGGGGGAGTGTTCCTGGAAACACCATATATTTT.

The chain carries TRBV5-4 and TRBJ2-2; D might be TRBD1 (6 bases). The CDR3 is made up of 15 amino acids. From germline, CDR1 is SGHNT and CDR2 YYREEE (reference sequence). V gave up 5 bases and J gave up 0 bases, with 11 bases separating them. DNA for the CDR3: TGTGCCAGCAGTCCCGGGACAACGAACACCGGGGAGCTGTTTTTT. Its translation: CASSPGTTNTGELFF. Together with reference TRBV5-4 and TRBJ2-2, the CDR3 gives the full variable domain: ETGVTQSPTHLIKTRGQQVTLRCSSQSGHNTVSWYQQALGQGPQFIFQYYREEENGRGNFPPRFSGLQFPNYSSELNVNALELDDSALYLCASSPGTTNTGELFFGEGSRLTVL.

The V and J genes are TRBV4-1 and TRBJ2-1; D not resolved. The CDR3 covers 16 residues. The V end was cut by 1 base, the J end by 0 bases, with 10 bases between. Germline V gives CDR1 MGHRA, CDR2 YSYEKL. The CDR3 here is CASSQVAQSSYNEQFF. CDR3 nucleotide sequence: TGCGCCAGCAGCCAAGTGGCACAAAGCTCCTACAATGAGCAGTTCTTC.

The chain combines TRBV27 with TRBJ2-1; 9 bases agree with TRBD2. This CDR3 has 17 amino acids. J gave up 8 bases and V 4 bases, and 15 bases lay outside the gene matches. CDR1 and CDR2 (germline): MNHEY, SMNVEV (reference sequence). This CDR3 reads CASSSITAAGGLHEQFF. As DNA, the CDR3 is TGTGCCAGCAGTTCCATCACAGCGGCGGGAGGGCTCCATGAGCAGTTCTTC.

The V call is TRBV9, the J call TRBJ2-1; 10 bases map to TRBD2. The CDR3 loop spans 16 amino acids. CDR1 and CDR2 (germline): SGDLS, YYNGEE. The ends lost 4 bases at V and 10 bases at J; junction bases unmatched: 14. The CDR3 is CASSPQWGLARPEQFF. DNA for the CDR3: TGTGCCAGCAGCCCCCAGTGGGGACTAGCGCGACCCGAGCAGTTCTTC.

The V and J genes are TRBV28 and TRBJ2-7; 11 bases map to TRBD1. The CDR3 contains 16 residues. J gave up 3 bases and V 4 bases, and 8 bases lay outside the gene matches. Germline V gives CDR1 MDHEN, CDR2 SYDVKM. The CDR3 nucleotides read TGTGCCAGCAGTTACCCGACCGGGACAGGGGGCTACGAGCAGTACTTC. Translation: CASSYPTGTGGYEQYF.

The V call is TRBV2, the J call TRBJ2-3, with 8 bases identical to TRBD2. CDR3 length equals 16 residues. V shed 2 bases, J shed 0 bases, and the junction held 4 bases outside the gene matches. The germline V gene has CDR1 SNHLY and CDR2 FYNNEI. The CDR3 reads CASSETSGASTDTQYF. The CDR3, as DNA: TGTGCCAGCAGTGAAACTAGCGGTGCTAGCACAGATACGCAGTATTTT.

CDR3 amino acids: CASSQGNGQSSYEQYF. Written as DNA, the CDR3 is TGCGCCAGCAGCCAAGGTAACGGACAAAGCTCCTACGAGCAGTACTTC. V usage is TRBV4-1 and J usage is TRBJ2-7; possible D gene TRBD1, 5 bases. Germline V CDR1 and CDR2: MGHRA, YSYEKL. V dropped 1 base and J dropped 0 bases, with 13 bases sitting between them. The CDR3 runs 16 residues.

CDR3 in DNA: TGCGCCAGCAGCCAAGATCCGACGGGGACTAACTATGGCTACACCTTC. Its translation is CASSQDPTGTNYGYTF. V gene TRBV4-1 combines with J gene TRBJ1-2, with unresolved D. The germline V gene has CDR1 MGHRA and CDR2 YSYEKL. The CDR3 is made up of 16 amino acids. V shed 0 bases and J shed 0 bases, with 11 bases lying between them.

This rearrangement joins TRBV28 to TRBJ2-7, with 7 bases lining up with TRBD1. This CDR3 region has 14 residues. With 8 bases clipped from V and 2 bases from J, the junction kept 9 bases outside the gene matches. Germline V lookup: CDR1 MDHEN, CDR2 SYDVKM. CDR3 DNA: TGTGCCAGCGGCCTTTCGAGGGGGCCCTACGAGCAGTACTTC. It translates to CASGLSRGPYEQYF.

The chain employs TRBV6-6 and TRBJ1-2; the D is unclear. Germline-derived CDR1 and CDR2 are MNHNY and SVGAGI (reference sequence). The CDR3 totals 15 residues. The V and J ends lost 2 bases and 0 bases respectively, with 10 bases between them. The CDR3 sequence is CASSYAGNTNYGYTF. The CDR3 nucleotides read TGTGCCAGCAGTTACGCAGGCAACACTAACTATGGCTACACCTTC.

The CDR3 region is CASNKPPGELFF. In DNA, the CDR3 is TGTGCCAGCAACAAACCCCCCGGGGAGCTGTTTTTT. This chain joins TRBV7-9 and TRBJ2-2; D unresolved. The CDR3 contains 12 residues. Germline loops: CDR1 SEHNR, CDR2 FQNEAQ (reference sequence). Trimming removed 7 bases from V and 6 bases from J, with 9 bases in between. Full variable domain (outside the CDR3, taken from reference TRBV7-9 and TRBJ2-2): DTGVSQNPRHKITKRGQNVTFRCDPISEHNRLYWYRQTLGQGPEFLTYFQNEAQLEKSRLLSDRFSAERPKGSFSTLEIQRTEQGDSAMYLCASNKPPGELFFGEGSRLTVL.

The rearrangement joins TRBV29-1 to TRBJ1-2, with TRBD1 identical over 7 bases. The CDR3 totals 15 residues. J gave up 4 bases and V 0 bases, and 8 bases lay outside the gene matches. Germline assignment: CDR1 SQVTM and CDR2 ANQGSEA. The CDR3 here is CSVEDRLGQLYGYTF. The DNA of the CDR3 is TGCAGCGTTGAAGATAGATTGGGACAGCTCTATGGCTACACCTTC.

This clone turned up a few times. V gene TRBV7-9 combines with J gene TRBJ1-4; tentatively, D is TRBD1 (6 bases). The CDR3 covers 16 residues. Trimming stripped 6 bases from V and 6 bases from J, with 20 bases between. CDR1 and CDR2 (germline): SEHNR, FQNEAQ (reference sequence). In nucleotides, the CDR3 is TGTGCCAGCAGGTCCCACTACAGGGAAGAAGATGAAAAACTGTTTTTT. Translated, it gives CASRSHYREEDEKLFF.

This chain connects TRBV2 to TRBJ1-6; the D gene is possibly TRBD1 (6 bases). There are 15 residues in the CDR3. Trimming shortened V by 7 bases and J by 8 bases, and 18 bases separated the two germline ends. Germline V gene lookup returns CDR1 SNHLY and CDR2 FYNNEI. Here the CDR3 reads CASIPTGLRDSPLHF. The DNA of the CDR3 is TGTGCCAGCATCCCGACAGGCCTGAGGGATTCACCCCTCCACTTT.

The chain recombines TRBV13 with TRBJ2-7, with TRBD2 matching 11 bases. The germline CDR1 and CDR2 sequences are PRHDT and FYEKMQ (reference sequence). This CDR3 is built from 17 residues. Losses at the gene ends were 0 bases for V and 5 bases for J; bases not matched to a gene: 9. This CDR3 reads CASSLGLAGVGRDEQYF. DNA of the CDR3: TGTGCCAGCAGCTTAGGACTAGCGGGAGTCGGTAGGGACGAGCAGTACTTC.

The V gene is TRBV7-8, the J gene TRBJ2-1; 14 bases line up with TRBD2. CDR3 length: 20 residues. Germline CDR1 reads SGHVS; CDR2 reads FQNEAQ. The trim removed 1 base at V and 3 bases at J, leaving 11 bases unmatched. CDR3 nucleotides: TGTGCCAGCAGCTTAGTAGGTGGGACTAGCGGGAGTCCCTACTACAATGAGCAGTTCTTC. Translated, it gives CASSLVGGTSGSPYYNEQFF.

The chain combines TRBV7-9 with TRBJ2-3; 9 bases are a match to TRBD2. This CDR3 region has 15 residues. V lost 5 bases, J lost 2 bases, and 5 bases stayed unmatched. Germline V gives CDR1 SEHNR, CDR2 FQNEAQ (reference sequence). The CDR3: CASSLSGGNTDTQYF. The CDR3, as DNA: TGTGCCAGCAGCCTTAGCGGGGGAAACACAGATACGCAGTATTTT.

V and J are TRBV2 and TRBJ2-1, with D possibly TRBD1 on 5 matching bases. Trimming took off 4 bases at V and 3 bases at J, with 16 bases between the two ends. Germline lookup yields CDR1 SNHLY and CDR2 FYNNEI. The CDR3 loop spans 16 amino acids. CDR3 loop: CASSGEDGQLYNEQFF. The CDR3 DNA is TGTGCCAGCAGTGGTGAGGATGGACAACTCTACAATGAGCAGTTCTTC. Full variable domain (missing parts from reference TRBV2 and TRBJ2-1): EPEVTQTPSHQVTQMGQEVILRCVPISNHLYFYWYRQILGQKVEFLVSFYNNEISEKSEIFDDQFSVERPDGSNFTLKIRSTKLEDSAMYFCASSGEDGQLYNEQFFGPGTRLTVL.